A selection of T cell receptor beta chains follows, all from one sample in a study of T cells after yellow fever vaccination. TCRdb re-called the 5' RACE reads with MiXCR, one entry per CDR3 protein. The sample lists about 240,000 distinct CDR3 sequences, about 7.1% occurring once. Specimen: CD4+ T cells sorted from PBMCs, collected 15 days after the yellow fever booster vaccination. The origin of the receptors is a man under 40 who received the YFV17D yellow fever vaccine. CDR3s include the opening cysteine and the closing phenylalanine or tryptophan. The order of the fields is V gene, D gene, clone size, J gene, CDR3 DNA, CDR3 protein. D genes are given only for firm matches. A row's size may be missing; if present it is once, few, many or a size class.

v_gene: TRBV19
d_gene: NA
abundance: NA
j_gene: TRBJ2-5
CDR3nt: TGTGCCAGTAGTATAGGCGGTGGACAGACCCAGTACTTC
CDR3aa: CASSIGGGQTQYF

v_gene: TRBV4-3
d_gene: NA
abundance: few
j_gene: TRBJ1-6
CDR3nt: TGCGCCAGCAGCCAATCGGTCAGCGTAGACTCACCCCTCCACTTT
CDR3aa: CASSQSVSVDSPLHF

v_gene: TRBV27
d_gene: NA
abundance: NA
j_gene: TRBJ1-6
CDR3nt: TGTGCCAGCTCTCACGGCTCCTATAATTCACCCCTCCACTTT
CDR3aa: CASSHGSYNSPLHF

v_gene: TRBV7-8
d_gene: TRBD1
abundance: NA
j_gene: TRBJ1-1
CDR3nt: TGTGCCAGCCGCTTGTTACAGGGGCGTGACGGCAACACTGAAGCTTTCTTT
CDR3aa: CASRLLQGRDGNTEAFF

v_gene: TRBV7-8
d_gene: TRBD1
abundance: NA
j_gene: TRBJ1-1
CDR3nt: TGTGCCAGCAGTTTCGGACAGGCCATGAACACTGAAGCTTTCTTT
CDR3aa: CASSFGQAMNTEAFF

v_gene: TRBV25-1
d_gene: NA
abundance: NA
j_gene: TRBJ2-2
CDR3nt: TGTGCCAGCAGTGTAGCAGGAAAGGCCGGGGAGCTGTTTTTT
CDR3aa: CASSVAGKAGELFF

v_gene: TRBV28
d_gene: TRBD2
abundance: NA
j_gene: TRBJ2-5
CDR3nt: TGTGCCAGCAGTTTATCACCTGGGACTAGCGGGAGTACGTTCCCGTACTTC
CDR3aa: CASSLSPGTSGSTFPYF

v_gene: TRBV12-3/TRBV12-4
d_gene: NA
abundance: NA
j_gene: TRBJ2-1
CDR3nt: TGTGCCAGCGGAAGGGGCCCTAGCTCCTACAATGAGCAGTTCTTC
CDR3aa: CASGRGPSSYNEQFF

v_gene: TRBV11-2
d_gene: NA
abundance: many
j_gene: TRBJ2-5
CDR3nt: TGTGCCAGCAGCCCAGGACTACAAGAGACCCAGTACTTC
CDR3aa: CASSPGLQETQYF

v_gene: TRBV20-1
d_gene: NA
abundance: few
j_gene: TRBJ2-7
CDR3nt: TGCAGTGCGAGTCGACAGGCCGTTTCCTACGAGCAGTACTTC
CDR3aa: CSASRQAVSYEQYF

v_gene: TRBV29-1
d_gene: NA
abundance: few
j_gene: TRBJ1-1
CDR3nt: TGCAGCACCCGGTCCGGGAACACTGAAGCTTTCTTT
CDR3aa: CSTRSGNTEAFF

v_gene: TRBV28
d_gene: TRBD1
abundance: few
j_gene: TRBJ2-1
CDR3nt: TGTGCCAGCAGCCTGACAGGGGGGCGCAATGAGCAGTTCTTC
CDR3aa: CASSLTGGRNEQFF

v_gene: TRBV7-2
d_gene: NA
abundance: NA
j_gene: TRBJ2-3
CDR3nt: TGTCCCAGCAGCTTAGCGGCCCTCGGTTCAGATACGCAGTATTTT
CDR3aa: CPSSLAALGSDTQYF

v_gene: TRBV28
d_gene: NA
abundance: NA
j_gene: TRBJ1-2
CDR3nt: TGTGCCAGCAGTTTGAAGGGGATCTATGGCTACACCTTC
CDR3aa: CASSLKGIYGYTF

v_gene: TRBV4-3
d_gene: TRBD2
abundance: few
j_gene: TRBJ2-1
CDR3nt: TGCGCCAGCCCTTCCCCCCTACCGGGACTAGCGGGAGATGTGTACAATGAGCAGTTCTTC
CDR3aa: CASPSPLPGLAGDVYNEQFF

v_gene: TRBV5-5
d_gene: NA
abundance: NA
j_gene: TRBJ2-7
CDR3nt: TGTGCCAGCAGCTTGCAGACCTACGAGCAGTACTTC
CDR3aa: CASSLQTYEQYF

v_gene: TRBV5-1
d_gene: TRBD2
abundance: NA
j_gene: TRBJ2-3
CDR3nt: TGCGCCAGCAAGGGACTAGCGGGGGCTAGCACAGATACGCAGTATTTT
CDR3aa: CASKGLAGASTDTQYF

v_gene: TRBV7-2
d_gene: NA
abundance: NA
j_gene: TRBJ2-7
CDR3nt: TGTGCCAGCAGCTTTCAGACAATAAGGCAGGCACCCTACGAGCAGTACTTC
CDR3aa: CASSFQTIRQAPYEQYF

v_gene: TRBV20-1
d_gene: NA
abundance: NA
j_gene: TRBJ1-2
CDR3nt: TGCAGTGCCTCTCCGGGCGGGGTTCCAAAGGGGCTACCCTACACCTTC
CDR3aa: CSASPGGVPKGLPYTF

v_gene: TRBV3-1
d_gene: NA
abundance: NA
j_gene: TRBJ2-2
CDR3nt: TGTGCCAGCAGCCGCCTTAGCGACACCGGGGAGCTGTTTTTT
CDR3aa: CASSRLSDTGELFF

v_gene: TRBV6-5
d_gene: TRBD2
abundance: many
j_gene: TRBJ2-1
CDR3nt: TGTGCCAGCAGTTACTCGAGACTAGCGGGGCGTAATGAGCAGTTCTTC
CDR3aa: CASSYSRLAGRNEQFF

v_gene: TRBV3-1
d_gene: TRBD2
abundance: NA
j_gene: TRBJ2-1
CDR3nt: TGTGCCAGCAGCTGGGCTAGCGGAGGGCCCAATGAGCAGTTCTTC
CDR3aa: CASSWASGGPNEQFF

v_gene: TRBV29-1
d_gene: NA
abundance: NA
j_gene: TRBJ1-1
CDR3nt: TGCAGCGTTGATGGGGGGGCTGGGTACACTGAAGCTTTCTTT
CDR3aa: CSVDGGAGYTEAFF

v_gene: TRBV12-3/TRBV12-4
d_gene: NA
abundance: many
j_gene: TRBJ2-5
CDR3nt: TGTGCCAGCAGTTTTACCCAGGGGAGCGGAGAGACCCAGTACTTC
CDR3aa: CASSFTQGSGETQYF

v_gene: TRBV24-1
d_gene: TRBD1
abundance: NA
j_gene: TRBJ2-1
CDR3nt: TGTGCCACCACCTCCGGGACAGGCCTCAATGAGCAGCTCTTC
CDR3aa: CATTSGTGLNEQLF

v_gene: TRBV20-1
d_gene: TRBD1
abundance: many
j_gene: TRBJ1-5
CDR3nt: TGCAGTGCTAGGGGACAGGAGGGACAGCCCCAGCATTTT
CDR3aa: CSARGQEGQPQHF

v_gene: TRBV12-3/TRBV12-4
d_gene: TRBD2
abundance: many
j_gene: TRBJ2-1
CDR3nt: TGTGCCAGCAGTCCCAATCCGGGCGGGAGGGTAATAGGGTCCTACAATGAGCAGTTCTTC
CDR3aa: CASSPNPGGRVIGSYNEQFF

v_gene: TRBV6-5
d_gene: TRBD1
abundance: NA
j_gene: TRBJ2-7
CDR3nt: TGTGCCAGCAGCCCCACAGGGGGGAGGACCGACGAGCAGTACTTC
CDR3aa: CASSPTGGRTDEQYF

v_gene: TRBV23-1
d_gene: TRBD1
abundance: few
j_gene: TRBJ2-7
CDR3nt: TGCGCCAGCAAGAGACAGGGAATCAGCTCCTACGAGCAGTACTTC
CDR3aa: CASKRQGISSYEQYF

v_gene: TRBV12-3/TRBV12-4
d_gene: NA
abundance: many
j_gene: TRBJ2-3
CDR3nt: TGTGCCAGCAGCAGCCGCCATACCGGGACTTTTAGAACAGATACGCAGTATTTT
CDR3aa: CASSSRHTGTFRTDTQYF

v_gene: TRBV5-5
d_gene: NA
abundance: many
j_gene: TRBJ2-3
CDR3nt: TGTGCCAGCAGCTTAGAAACCAGAGATACGCAGTATTTT
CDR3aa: CASSLETRDTQYF

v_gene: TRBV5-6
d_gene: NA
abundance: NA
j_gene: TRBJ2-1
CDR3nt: TGTGCCAGCAGCTTGGTGGTCGGGAAACCTACCCATGAGCAGTTCTTC
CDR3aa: CASSLVVGKPTHEQFF

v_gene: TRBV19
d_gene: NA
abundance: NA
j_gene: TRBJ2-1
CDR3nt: TGTGCCAGTAAGGGGTACAATGAGCAGTTCTTC
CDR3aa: CASKGYNEQFF

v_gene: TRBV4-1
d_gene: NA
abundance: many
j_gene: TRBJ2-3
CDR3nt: TGCGCCAGCAGATTCACCCGGACGACGCAAGGGACGCAGTATTTT
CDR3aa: CASRFTRTTQGTQYF

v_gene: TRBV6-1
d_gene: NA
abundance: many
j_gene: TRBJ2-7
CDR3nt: TGTGCCAGCAGCCTCGGAGGGCCTCACAACGAGCAGTACTTC
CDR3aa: CASSLGGPHNEQYF

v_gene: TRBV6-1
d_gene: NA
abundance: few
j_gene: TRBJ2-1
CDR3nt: TGTGCCAGCAGTCTTGAGGGGGGCGCACACAATGAGCAGTTCTTC
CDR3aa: CASSLEGGAHNEQFF

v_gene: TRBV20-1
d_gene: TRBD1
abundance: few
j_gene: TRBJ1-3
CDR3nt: TGCAGTGCCAAGGCAGGGGGCGCTTCCGGAAACACCATATATTTT
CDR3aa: CSAKAGGASGNTIYF

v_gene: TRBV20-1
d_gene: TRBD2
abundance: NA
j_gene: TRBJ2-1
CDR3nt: TGCAGTGCTAGAGATAGCGGGAGGTTATACAATGAGCAGTTCTTC
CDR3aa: CSARDSGRLYNEQFF

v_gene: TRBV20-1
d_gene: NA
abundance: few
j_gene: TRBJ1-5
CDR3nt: TGCAGTGCTAGAGGGGGGGCCCGACAGCCCCAGCATTTT
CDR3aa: CSARGGARQPQHF

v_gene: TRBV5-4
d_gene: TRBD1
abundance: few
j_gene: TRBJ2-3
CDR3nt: TGTGCCAGCAGCTTGGAGCAGGGGGCAGATACGCAGTATTTT
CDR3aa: CASSLEQGADTQYF

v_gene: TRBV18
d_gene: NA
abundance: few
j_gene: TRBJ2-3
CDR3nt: TGTGCCAGCTCCCCCCCCTTGGGGGATACGCAGTATTTT
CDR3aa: CASSPPLGDTQYF

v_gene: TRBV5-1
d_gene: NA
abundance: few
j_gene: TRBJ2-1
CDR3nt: TGCGCCAGCAGCTTGGGAGGGATTAACAATGAGCAGTTCTTC
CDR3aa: CASSLGGINNEQFF

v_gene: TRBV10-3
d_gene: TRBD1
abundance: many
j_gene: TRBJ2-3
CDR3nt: TGTGCCATCAGTGGGACAGGGGGCACAGATACGCAGTATTTT
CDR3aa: CAISGTGGTDTQYF

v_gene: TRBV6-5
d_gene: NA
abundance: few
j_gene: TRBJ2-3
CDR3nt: TGTGCCAGCAGTTACTTCCCCGGGACTGCCAGCACAGATACGCAGTATTTT
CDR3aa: CASSYFPGTASTDTQYF

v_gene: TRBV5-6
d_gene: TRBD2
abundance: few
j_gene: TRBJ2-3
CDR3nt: TGTGCCAGCAGCTCAACCGGGACTACGATCACAGATACGCAGTATTTT
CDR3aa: CASSSTGTTITDTQYF

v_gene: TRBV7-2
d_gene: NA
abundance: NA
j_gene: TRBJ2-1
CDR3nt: TGTGCCAGCAGCTTAGCCGGAGGGACGTTCAATGAGCAGTTCTTC
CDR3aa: CASSLAGGTFNEQFF

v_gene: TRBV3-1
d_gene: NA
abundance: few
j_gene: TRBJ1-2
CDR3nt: TGTGCCAGCAGCCAAGATCCCCCAGGGCGAGGCTACACCTTC
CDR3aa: CASSQDPPGRGYTF

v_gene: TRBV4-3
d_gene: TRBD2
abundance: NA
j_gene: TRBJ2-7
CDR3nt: TGCGCCAGCAGCCAAGATATGTACGGGACTAGCGGTCCTTACGAGCAGTACTTC
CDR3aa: CASSQDMYGTSGPYEQYF

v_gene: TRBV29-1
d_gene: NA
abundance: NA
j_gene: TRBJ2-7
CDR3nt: TGCAGCGGTGGGGCACAGTACGAGCAGTACTTC
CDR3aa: CSGGAQYEQYF

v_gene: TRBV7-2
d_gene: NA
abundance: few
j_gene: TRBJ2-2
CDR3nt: TGTGCCAGCAGCTACAATGGGGGCGGGGAGCTGTTTTTT
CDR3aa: CASSYNGGGELFF

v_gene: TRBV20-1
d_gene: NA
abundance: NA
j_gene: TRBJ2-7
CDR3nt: TGCAGTGCTCCAACCTGGACTGGCGAGCAGTACTTC
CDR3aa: CSAPTWTGEQYF

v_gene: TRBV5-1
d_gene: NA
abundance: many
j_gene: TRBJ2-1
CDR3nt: TGCGCCAGCAGCCCCTTCGGGGACAATGAGCAGTTCTTC
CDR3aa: CASSPFGDNEQFF

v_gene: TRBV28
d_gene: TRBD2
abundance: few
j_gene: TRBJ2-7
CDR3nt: TGTGCCAGCAGCCAGTCTAGCGGGTCTGGTGAGCAGTACTTC
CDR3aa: CASSQSSGSGEQYF